Listed below are T cell receptor beta chains from one sample, sequenced in a study of blood T cell repertoires in COVID-19. Here immunoSEQ multiplex PCR was the method, and the copy in TCRdb shows in-frame clones only, minus some. This table holds 250,000 or so clones, 85% found once. Source material: peripheral blood. All receptors derive from a woman aged 55-75 years with active or convalescent COVID-19. Each CDR3 is given with its conserved first and last residue. Each record gives: clone size, D gene, V gene, J gene, CDR3 DNA, CDR3 protein. D genes are given only for firm matches. A row's size may be missing; if present it is once, few, many or a size class.

NA	NA	TRBV11-2	TRBJ1-5	TGTGCCAGCAGCAAAGAAGGGACACTTAATCAGCCCCAGCATTTT	CASSKEGTLNQPQHF
NA	NA	TRBV5-1	TRBJ2-3	TGCGCCAGCAGTTCTCAGCCTGTCGGGACAGATACGCAGTATTTT	CASSSQPVGTDTQYF
NA	NA	TRBV6-5	TRBJ2-1	TGTGCCAGCAATTACCCTCCGAATGAGCAGTTCTTC	CASNYPPNEQFF
once	TRBD2	TRBV27	TRBJ2-2	TGTGCCAGCAGCTTGCTTCCGGGGACTAGCGCTCCCGGGGAGCTGTTTTTT	CASSLLPGTSAPGELFF
NA	TRBD1	TRBV19	TRBJ1-5	TGTGCCAGTAGCCCGACAGGGGGAAATCAGCCCCAGCATTTT	CASSPTGGNQPQHF
NA	TRBD2	TRBV5-1	TRBJ2-7	TGCGCCAGCAGCGCCGGACTAGCGGGAGGGATCTACGAGCAGTACTTC	CASSAGLAGGIYEQYF
NA	TRBD2	TRBV12-5	TRBJ2-2	TGTGCTAGTGGTCACGGACTAGCGGAAAACACCGGGGAGCTGTTTTTT	CASGHGLAENTGELFF
NA	TRBD2	TRBV5-1	TRBJ2-2	TGCGCCAGACGGGGACTAGCGGGCGACGGGGAGCTGTTTTTT	CARRGLAGDGELFF
once	NA	TRBV11-3	TRBJ1-2	TGTGCCAGCAGCGATATTCGGCGGGGTGGGGGAGCGGTGCTCTTC	CASSDIRRGGGAVLF
few	NA	TRBV6-4	TRBJ2-1	TGTGCCAGCAGTGACGGCCAGGGGCCCTACAATGAGCAGTTCTTC	CASSDGQGPYNEQFF
NA	TRBD2	TRBV2	TRBJ2-3	TGTGCCAGAGATCCAGCGGGGGGCACAGATACGCAGTATTTT	CARDPAGGTDTQYF
NA	TRBD2	TRBV9	TRBJ2-1	TGTGCCAGCAGCGTATCCAGCGGGAGTAGCTATGAGCAGTTCTTC	CASSVSSGSSYEQFF
NA	TRBD2	TRBV2	TRBJ2-1	TGTGCCAGCGCGGGGACTAGCGTTACCTACAATGAGCAGTTCTTC	CASAGTSVTYNEQFF
NA	TRBD1	TRBV19	TRBJ2-5	TGTGCCAGTAGTAGGGACAGCCAAGAGACCCAGTACTTC	CASSRDSQETQYF
NA	NA	TRBV3-1/TRBV3-2	TRBJ1-2	TGTGCCAGCAGCCCTTGGACAGTCACTAACTATGGCTACACCTTC	CASSPWTVTNYGYTF
NA	NA	TRBV12-3/TRBV12-4	TRBJ2-1	TGTGCCAGCAGACTCTACAATGAGCAGTTCTTC	CASRLYNEQFF
NA	TRBD1	TRBV2	TRBJ2-6	TGTGCCAGCAGACTACAGGGGGACTCTGGGGCCAACGTCCTGACTTTC	CASRLQGDSGANVLTF
NA	TRBD2	TRBV5-1	TRBJ2-5	TGCGCCAGCAGCTCGGGACTACAAGAGACCCAGTACTTC	CASSSGLQETQYF
NA	NA	TRBV25-1	TRBJ1-2	TGTGCCAGCAGCAATTGGGTCACGGGGGGTGACTATGGCTACACCTTC	CASSNWVTGGDYGYTF
few	NA	TRBV7-6	TRBJ1-2	TGTGCCAGCAGCCCGGGTGGAGCCTATGGCTACACCTTC	CASSPGGAYGYTF
NA	NA	TRBV5-6	TRBJ2-1	TGTGCCAGCAGCTCCCAGGCGCGTCCCCAGTTCTTC	CASSSQARPQFF
NA	TRBD1	TRBV2	TRBJ2-3	TGTGCCAGCAGGCGACAGGGTCATACAGATACGCAGTATTTT	CASRRQGHTDTQYF
NA	TRBD2	TRBV10-1	TRBJ2-1	TGCGCCAGCAGTGAAGGACTAGCACAAGCCAATGAGCAGTTCTTC	CASSEGLAQANEQFF
NA	TRBD2	TRBV9	TRBJ2-1	TGTGCCAGCAGCGTAGGCGGGGGGGGCACCAATGAGCAGTTCTTC	CASSVGGGGTNEQFF
NA	TRBD1	TRBV3-1/TRBV3-2	TRBJ1-3	TGTGCCAGCAGCCAAGCAAGGGGGCTTGGAAACACCATATATTTT	CASSQARGLGNTIYF
NA	TRBD1	TRBV19	TRBJ1-1	TGTGCCAGTACCTCAGGGACAGGGATGAACACTGAAGCTTTCTTT	CASTSGTGMNTEAFF
NA	NA	TRBV2	TRBJ1-6	TGTGCCAGCCGGACAGTGAATAATTCACCCCTCCACTTT	CASRTVNNSPLHF
NA	TRBD1	TRBV14	TRBJ1-2	TGTGCCAGCAGCCAAGCCGGGACAGGGATTAACTATGGCTACACCTTC	CASSQAGTGINYGYTF
NA	NA	TRBV30	TRBJ1-1	TGTGCCTGGAGTGTCCGGGGAATGGAGTTCACTGAAGCTTTCTTT	CAWSVRGMEFTEAFF
once	NA	TRBV15	TRBJ1-6	TGTGCCACCAGCAACCCGAGGGCGGGGGCGTATTCACCCCTCCACTTT	CATSNPRAGAYSPLHF
NA	TRBD1	TRBV18	TRBJ1-4	TGTGCCAGCTCACCTACAGGGGGGACTAATGAAAAACTGTTTTTT	CASSPTGGTNEKLFF
NA	TRBD2	TRBV24-1	TRBJ2-1	TGTGCCACCAGTGACCTAGCCGGGACTAGCGGGAGAAATGAGCAGTTCTTC	CATSDLAGTSGRNEQFF
NA	NA	TRBV19	TRBJ1-4	TGTGCCACACTAACCCCGACGGGGAGGGAGGGGGAAAAACTGTTTTTT	CATLTPTGREGEKLFF
NA	NA	TRBV20-1	TRBJ2-1	TGCAGTGCTCCACGTCAGGATGAGCAGTTCTTC	CSAPRQDEQFF
NA	NA	TRBV2	TRBJ2-7	TGTGCCAGCAGTATGCGGGAAAGCTCCTACGAGCAGTACTTC	CASSMRESSYEQYF
NA	TRBD1	TRBV6-5	TRBJ2-5	TGTGCCGCTAGGGCAGGGGGCGTAGAGACCCAGTACTTC	CAARAGGVETQYF
NA	NA	TRBV6-6	TRBJ2-1	TGTGCCAGCTCAACTCGGGACTACAATGAGCAGTTCTTC	CASSTRDYNEQFF
NA	TRBD1	TRBV28	TRBJ1-1	TGTGCCAGCTGTACTTTGAAACAGGGGGCGCCGACTGAAGCTTTCTTT	CASCTLKQGAPTEAFF
NA	TRBD1	TRBV2	TRBJ1-5	TGTGCCAGCAGTGAGGGGACAGGGGTGCAGCCCCAGCATTTT	CASSEGTGVQPQHF
NA	TRBD2	TRBV7-8	TRBJ2-2	TGTGCCAGCAGCATCGGGACTAGCGGGAGTCCCGGGGAGCTGTTTTTT	CASSIGTSGSPGELFF
NA	TRBD2	TRBV11-2	TRBJ2-1	TGTGCCAGCAGCTCCGGGGGGGCCTCGAATGAGCAGTTCTTC	CASSSGGASNEQFF
NA	NA	TRBV11-2	TRBJ1-1	TGTGCCAGCAGCTCCCCCGGGGACACTGAAGCTTTCTTT	CASSSPGDTEAFF
NA	NA	TRBV12-3/TRBV12-4	TRBJ1-1	TGTGCCAGCACCAACCTAAGGGGCACTGAAGCTTTCTTT	CASTNLRGTEAFF
NA	NA	TRBV7-2	TRBJ2-3	TGTGCCAGCAGCTTAGAATTCGGGTGGGCTAGCGCAGATACGCAGTATTTT	CASSLEFGWASADTQYF
NA	NA	TRBV15	TRBJ2-5	TGTGCCACCAGCAGAGGACTACCCGAGACCCAGTACTTC	CATSRGLPETQYF
NA	TRBD1	TRBV12-5	TRBJ2-5	TGTGCTAGTGGTTGGGGGAACAGGGGGCGAGTTCGAGAGACCCAGTACTTC	CASGWGNRGRVRETQYF
NA	NA	TRBV19	TRBJ1-2	TGTGCCAGTAGTGGGCAGGGGATTAACTATGGCTACACCTTC	CASSGQGINYGYTF
NA	NA	TRBV29-1	TRBJ2-3	TGCAGCGTTGATGCAGGGGGGTCAGATACGCAGTATTTT	CSVDAGGSDTQYF
NA	TRBD1	TRBV9	TRBJ2-5	TGTGCCAGCAGCCCGTCGGACAGGGGGCAGACCCAGTACTTC	CASSPSDRGQTQYF
once	TRBD2	TRBV19	TRBJ2-1	TGTGCCAGTAGTCCCCCCGGACTAGCGGGAGGTGTTAAGTTCTTC	CASSPPGLAGGVKFF